The present TCR beta chain was sequenced within a study of blood T cell repertoires in COVID-19. Study-level information: Some COVID-19 samples were acute and others convalescent; all came from the United States, Italy and Spain. PBMCs, B-cell-depleted T cells, or T cells provided the cDNA or gDNA that made up the material.

V was cut by 4 bases and J by 0 bases, with 9 bases left in between. Germline V gene lookup returns CDR1 SEHNR and CDR2 FQNEAQ (reference sequence). The CDR3 runs to 14 residues. Seattle enrolled patients during active infection and tracked them longitudinally. How the authors handled the data: Using reference gene primer amplification, nucleated cell counts were estimated. Assay used: immunoSEQ multiplex PCR; TCRdb lists only in-frame clones, some missing. V and J calls plus clone size are reproduced from that table; the DNA served to infer D and trimming. In the table there are approximately 120,000 clones, around 76% of which are singletons.

The genes are TRBV7-9 and TRBJ1-1; no clear D. The TCR originated in a man of 80 years or more with COVID-19, enrolled during active disease. The material sequenced was peripheral blood. The CDR3 loop reads CASSSLGLNTEAFF. In DNA, the CDR3 is TGTGCCAGCAGCTCGTTGGGCCTGAACACTGAAGCTTTCTTT.